This passage covers 12 T cell receptor beta chains from one sample sequenced in a study of cytomegalovirus exposure and HLA in healthy donors. A multiplex PCR was run with 60 Vbeta primers and 13 Jbeta primers. The data were produced by immunoSEQ multiplex PCR, yet TCRdb's version contains in-frame clones alone and is incomplete. The sample has roughly 140,000 clones; 55% to 85% are singletons. Sequenced: PBMCs. These receptors came from a man aged 35 to 55 in good health and CMV-seronegative.

This chain connects TRBV4-2 to TRBJ1-1; possible D gene TRBD1, 5 bases. The CDR3 spans 14 residues. The V end lost 4 bases, the J end lost 3 bases, and 12 bases lay between the germline ends. CDR1 and CDR2 (germline): LGHNA, YNFKEQ. The DNA of the CDR3 is TGTGCCAGCAGCCTCGACAGCCGGCACACTGAAGCTTTCTTT. It codes for CASSLDSRHTEAFF.

This chain joins TRBV10-3 and TRBJ2-5, with TRBD2 identical over 9 bases. The CDR3 is made up of 13 amino acids. Trimming took 7 bases from V and 7 from J; bases not matched to a gene: 7. Germline CDR1 is ENHRY and CDR2 is SYGVKD. The CDR3, as DNA: TGTGCCATCAAGGGGACTAGCAGGGGGACCCAGTACTTC. It encodes CAIKGTSRGTQYF.

A single count supports this clone. V usage is TRBV27 and J usage is TRBJ2-7; a possible D gene is TRBD1 (5 bases). Trimming removed 4 bases from V and 3 bases from J, with 10 bases in between. Germline CDR1 and CDR2: MNHEY and SMNVEV (reference sequence). This CDR3 comprises 13 residues. The CDR3 coding sequence is TGTGCCAGCAGTTGGGGCCTGGGCTACGAGCAGTACTTC. Translating it yields CASSWGLGYEQYF.

The CDR3 DNA reads as TGTGCCAGCAGCTTGCCCGGGGTAGGTGGTGAGGAGACCCAGTACTTC. This translates into CASSLPGVGGEETQYF. This chain links TRBV5-6 with TRBJ2-5; a weak D match, TRBD2 (5 bases). Germline-derived CDR1 and CDR2 are SGHDT and YYEEEE. V gave up 1 base and J gave up 5 bases, with 18 bases separating them. This CDR3 spans 16 amino acids.

This clone turned up a few times. The V and J genes are TRBV7-9 and TRBJ2-7; D unclear. V was cut by 3 bases and J by 2 bases, with 11 bases left in between. The CDR3 consists of 14 residues. CDR1 SEHNR and CDR2 FQNEAQ come from the germline V gene (reference sequence). The CDR3 region is CASSFLAPPYEQYF. The CDR3 coding sequence is TGTGCCAGCAGCTTTTTGGCCCCCCCCTACGAGCAGTACTTC.

This clone was detected a few times. The CDR3 spells CASSAGISGNTIYF. The CDR3 coding sequence is TGTGCCAGCAGTGCCGGGATCTCTGGAAACACCATATATTTT. The chain is built from TRBV7-2 and TRBJ1-3; D remains ambiguous. V lost 6 bases and J 0 bases, leaving 9 bases between the germline ends. This CDR3 has 14 amino acids. CDR1 is SGHTA, CDR2 FQGNSA, per germline.

This chain links TRBV5-1 with TRBJ2-2; 7 bases fit TRBD2. V was pared by 4 bases and J by 4 bases, with 4 bases of the junction left unmatched. This CDR3 is 14 amino acids long. Germline assignment: CDR1 SGHRS and CDR2 YFSETQ. This chain's CDR3 is CASSRPGGTGELFF. The CDR3 bases are TGCGCCAGCAGCCGCCCGGGGGGCACCGGGGAGCTGTTTTTT.

This clone was seen more than once but under ten times. The chain has TRBV5-1 and TRBJ1-4; D is unresolved. The V and J ends lost 4 bases and 3 bases respectively, with 10 bases between them. CDR1 is SGHRS, CDR2 YFSETQ, per germline. The CDR3 length is 14 residues. CDR3: CASSAPGSNEKLFF. The CDR3 DNA follows: TGCGCCAGCAGCGCCCCGGGATCTAATGAAAAACTGTTTTTT.

This clone is a singleton in its sample. V gene TRBV7-3 combines with J gene TRBJ2-5, with D possibly TRBD2 on 5 matching bases. This CDR3 comprises 14 residues. Between the trimmed V and J ends, which lost 1 base and 5 bases, there was a span of 11 bases. CDR1 and CDR2 (germline): SGHTA, FQGTGA. The CDR3 coding sequence is TGTGCCAGCAGCTTAAGTGGAGCGGACGAGACCCAGTACTTC. This sequence encodes CASSLSGADETQYF. Full variable domain (rest looked up from reference TRBV7-3 and TRBJ2-5): GAGVSQTPSNKVTEKGKYVELRCDPISGHTALYWYRQSLGQGPEFLIYFQGTGAADDSGLPNDRFFAVRPEGSVSTLKIQRTERGDSAVYLCASSLSGADETQYFGPGTRLLVL.

The V call is TRBV9, the J call TRBJ2-7; TRBD2 matches 12 bases. The CDR3 sequence is 17 residues long. V shed 4 bases, J shed 0 bases, and the junction held 8 bases outside the gene matches. Germline loops: CDR1 SGDLS, CDR2 YYNGEE. CDR3 nucleotides: TGTGCCAGCAGCCCTGGACTAGCGGGATTGAGCTCCTACGAGCAGTACTTC. This gives the protein CASSPGLAGLSSYEQYF.

The chain has TRBV15 and TRBJ2-7, with 10 bases matching TRBD1. From germline, CDR1 is LNHNV and CDR2 YYDKDF (reference sequence). This CDR3 is 19 amino acids long. The trim removed 0 bases at V and 4 bases at J, leaving 15 bases unmatched. The CDR3 region is CATSRDYSDPGQGSYEQYF. In DNA form, the CDR3 reads TGTGCCACCAGCAGAGACTATTCAGATCCGGGACAGGGGAGTTACGAGCAGTACTTC.

This sequence joins TRBV5-4 and TRBJ2-3; D perhaps matches TRBD1 (6 bases). The CDR3 is 16 residues long. Germline V lookup: CDR1 SGHNT, CDR2 YYREEE (reference sequence). Trimming left V 4 bases short and J 2 bases short, with 17 bases between. The CDR3 sequence: CASSPTGDIATDTQYF. The CDR3 nucleotides read TGTGCCAGCAGCCCCACTGGGGACATCGCCACAGATACGCAGTATTTT.